These 3 T cell receptor beta chains were sequenced from one sample in a study of identical twins. From the 5' RACE reads, TCRdb called clonotypes with MiXCR, one entry per CDR3 protein. This repertoire shows approximately 680,000 distinct CDR3 sequences, about 7.1% found once; its top ten account for 1.6%. These same records also appear under a second study, on yellow fever vaccine responses in identical twins.

The material sequenced was PBMCs. These TCRs come from a woman aged 18-29 years in good health.

V and J are TRBV29-1 and TRBJ1-2; TRBD1 aligns across 8 bases. The germline gives CDR1 SQVTM, CDR2 ANQGSEA. The CDR3 totals 13 residues. After removal of 5 bases from V and 8 bases from J, the junction contained 10 bases not matched to a gene. The CDR3 here is CSVWTGNKLGYTF. The CDR3 DNA is TGCAGCGTTTGGACAGGGAACAAGCTCGGCTACACCTTC. Full variable domain (remainder filled in from reference TRBV29-1 and TRBJ1-2): SAVISQKPSRDICQRGTSLTIQCQVDSQVTMMFWYRQQPGQSLTLIATANQGSEATYESGFVIDKFPISRPNLTFSTLTVSNMSPEDSSIYLCSVWTGNKLGYTFGSGTRLTVV.

This clonotype was observed a handful of times. V gene TRBV20-1 combines with J gene TRBJ2-3; no clear D. The V and J ends lost 1 base and 3 bases respectively, with 20 bases between them. CDR3 length equals 17 residues. Germline values: CDR1 DFQATT, CDR2 SNEGSKA (reference sequence). The CDR3 loop is CSARAPRWTEGTDTQYF. DNA of the CDR3: TGCAGTGCTAGAGCCCCGCGGTGGACGGAAGGGACAGATACGCAGTATTTT.

This clonotype turned up a few times. V is TRBV20-1 and J is TRBJ2-5; 12 bases are a match to TRBD2. This CDR3 is 15 amino acids long. Germline loops: CDR1 DFQATT, CDR2 SNEGSKA (reference sequence). Trimming took 1 base from V and 2 from J; bases not matched to a gene: 2. The CDR3 spells CSARGLAGEQETQYF. For the CDR3, the DNA is TGCAGTGCTAGAGGACTAGCGGGGGAACAAGAGACCCAGTACTTC.